These 8 T cell receptor beta chains were sequenced from one sample in a study of OX40 agonist ivuxolimab in advanced cancers. TCRdb's copy holds only in-frame clones and misses some; the assay was immunoSEQ multiplex PCR. The table shows 75,000 to 95,000 clones, with approximately 83% occurring only once. Source: CD4+ or CD8+ T cells sorted from blood, taken in a trial of the OX40 agonist ivuxolimab. The source of these receptors is an adult with an advanced solid tumor such as melanoma, head and neck, liver or kidney cancer.

This chain joins TRBV14 and TRBJ2-1; 9 bases agree with TRBD1. The CDR3 is 16 residues long. Trimming at V came to 4 bases and at J to 6 bases, leaving 10 bases not matched to a gene. Germline loops: CDR1 SGHDN, CDR2 FVKESK. CDR3 loop: CASSPPQDRGINEQFF. In DNA, the CDR3 is TGTGCCAGCAGCCCCCCGCAGGACAGGGGTATCAATGAGCAGTTCTTC.

J is TRBJ2-7 and V is TRBV6-5; TRBD1 might be the D (5 bases). The V and J ends lost 7 bases and 1 base respectively, with 17 bases between them. This CDR3 is built from 15 residues. The germline CDR1 and CDR2 sequences are MNHEY and SVGAGI. CDR3 nucleotides: TGTGCCAGCAAGGGGCCAGCAGCAGGGTCCTACGAGCAGTACTTC. Its translation is CASKGPAAGSYEQYF.

V is TRBV5-4 and J is TRBJ1-1; 7 bases match TRBD1. The CDR3 is 13 residues long. V gave up 3 bases and J gave up 3 bases; unmatched junction bases: 2. CDR1 and CDR2 from the germline V gene are SGHNT and YYREEE (reference sequence). DNA for the CDR3: TGTGCCAGCAGCTCAGGACAGGACACTGAAGCTTTCTTT. Protein sequence: CASSSGQDTEAFF. The variable domain in full, with the rest retrieved from reference TRBV5-4 and TRBJ1-1, is ETGVTQSPTHLIKTRGQQVTLRCSSQSGHNTVSWYQQALGQGPQFIFQYYREEENGRGNFPPRFSGLQFPNYSSELNVNALELDDSALYLCASSSGQDTEAFFGQGTRLTVV.

The rearrangement joins TRBV9 to TRBJ2-1, with 7 bases fitting TRBD2. The junction had 8 bases not matched to a gene; V was cut back by 3 bases and J by 2 bases. The CDR3 runs 16 residues. Germline lookup yields CDR1 SGDLS and CDR2 YYNGEE. The DNA for the CDR3 is TGTGCCAGCAGCGAGGAAGCGGGAACTACCTACAATGAGCAGTTCTTC. Residues: CASSEEAGTTYNEQFF.

The chain links TRBV6-5 to TRBJ1-2, with D perhaps TRBD1 (6 bases). There are 12 residues in the CDR3. Trimming pared 2 bases from V and 11 bases from J, leaving 12 bases between. Germline CDR1 is MNHEY and CDR2 is SVGAGI. The CDR3 DNA reads TGTGCCAGCAGTTACGGGGAAGGGGGTTACACCTTC. This encodes CASSYGEGGYTF.

V is TRBV7-2 and J is TRBJ1-1, with D maybe TRBD1 (5 bases). Germline V gives CDR1 SGHTA, CDR2 FQGNSA. V lost 1 base, J lost 7 bases, and 10 bases lay in between. The CDR3 runs 13 residues. CDR3 bases: TGTGCCAGCAGCTTAGGGGGGTACATTGAAGCTTTCTTT. This codes for CASSLGGYIEAFF.

The chain couples TRBV19 to TRBJ1-2; D remains unclear. CDR3 size: 16 residues. Germline CDR1 LNHDA, CDR2 SQIVND (reference sequence). Trimming took 1 base from V and 0 from J, leaving 12 bases between them. This chain's CDR3 is CASSIGLGRTNYGYTF. In nucleotides, the CDR3 is TGTGCCAGTAGTATAGGTTTGGGGAGGACTAACTATGGCTACACCTTC.

Only a few counts were recorded for this clone. The chain links TRBV5-4 to TRBJ2-2; possible D gene TRBD2, 5 bases. The CDR3 spans 15 residues. V was shortened by 4 bases and J by 5 bases, with 15 bases between the two germline ends. CDR1 and CDR2 (germline): SGHNT, YYREEE (reference sequence). DNA for the CDR3: TGTGCCAGCAGCCCGGGATTCCTATTTACCGGGGAGCTGTTTTTT. Its protein is CASSPGFLFTGELFF.